The present T cell receptor (beta chain) was sequenced within a study of vaccination and CD4 T cells after COVID-19. About the study: Post-COVID sampling occurred a median around 100 days after diagnosis (range 35 to 161). Cultures acting as controls obtained a CEFX pool, an HIV-1 Nef pool, or no peptide.

V was clipped by 8 bases and J by 2 bases, with 9 bases between them. This CDR3 contains 12 residues. Regarding this clonotype: Its antigen is currently unknown.

Scientists ran DNA taken from cultured CD4+ T cells through the Oncomine TCR Beta short-read assay for sequencing. MiXCR, applied by TCRdb to the PCR reads, yields one record per CDR3 protein. The data contain roughly 14,000 distinct CDR3 sequences, less than 50% of them singletons. Treatment defined: roughly 11-day PBMC culture with coronavirus spike peptide pools or control peptides (ViraFEST assay). Wells contained 1.5 million to 2.5 million PBMCs each, and these were cultured with around 9.6 IU/ml IL-2 and roughly 9.5 ug/ml peptide pools. Replacement of half the medium with fresh IL-2 medium took place on days 3 and 7.

What was sequenced was cultured CD4+ T cells from blood. The chain links TRBV12-3 or TRBV12-4 to TRBJ1-2; D unresolved. The receptor's source is a human donor with COVID-19. The CDR3 DNA reads as TGTGCCAGCCGGGCGGCCAACTATGGCTACACCTTC. This codes for CASRAANYGYTF.